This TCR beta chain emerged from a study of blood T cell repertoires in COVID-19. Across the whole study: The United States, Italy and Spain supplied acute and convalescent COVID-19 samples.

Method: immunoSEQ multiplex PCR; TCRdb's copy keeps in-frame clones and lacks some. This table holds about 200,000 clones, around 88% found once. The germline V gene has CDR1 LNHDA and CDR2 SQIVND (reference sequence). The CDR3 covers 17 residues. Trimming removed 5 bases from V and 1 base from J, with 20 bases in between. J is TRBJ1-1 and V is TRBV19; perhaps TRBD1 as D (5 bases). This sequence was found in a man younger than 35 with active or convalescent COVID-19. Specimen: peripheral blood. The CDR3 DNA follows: TGTGCCAGTAGTCCTCGAGGGGAAGTGGAGGGGAACACTGAAGCTTTCTTT. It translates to CASSPRGEVEGNTEAFF.